The rows below give T cell receptor beta chains drawn from one sample of a study of T cell responses to AZD1222 COVID-19 vaccine. Generated by immunoSEQ multiplex PCR, the TCRdb table keeps only in-frame clones and is missing some. The table has about 170,000 clones, 80% to 95% seen once. Sequences were derived from peripheral blood, sampled on day 0 of AZD1222 vaccination. These receptor sequences come from an adult in good health. The CDR3 runs from the conserved cysteine through the conserved F or W. D genes are given only for firm matches. The size field is filled for only some rows; it gives once, few, many or a size class.

d_call: .; v_call: TRBV7-9; j_call: TRBJ1-3; clone_size: once; cdr3_aa: CASSTSGGNTIYF; cdr3_nt: TGTGCCAGCAGCACCAGCGGTGGAAACACCATATATTTT
d_call: .; v_call: TRBV19; j_call: TRBJ2-7; clone_size: .; cdr3_aa: CASSIRGYEQYF; cdr3_nt: TGTGCCAGTAGTATACGCGGCTACGAGCAGTACTTC
d_call: .; v_call: TRBV2; j_call: TRBJ2-3; clone_size: .; cdr3_aa: CASLTRKRTDTQYF; cdr3_nt: TGTGCCAGCCTTACTAGGAAGAGGACAGATACGCAGTATTTT
d_call: .; v_call: TRBV10-3; j_call: TRBJ1-1; clone_size: .; cdr3_aa: CAISWGSNTEAFF; cdr3_nt: TGTGCCATCAGCTGGGGTAGTAACACTGAAGCTTTCTTT
d_call: TRBD1; v_call: TRBV19; j_call: TRBJ1-1; clone_size: .; cdr3_aa: CASIPQGGYTEAFF; cdr3_nt: TGTGCCAGTATTCCCCAGGGGGGGTACACTGAAGCTTTCTTT
d_call: .; v_call: TRBV5-5; j_call: TRBJ1-2; clone_size: .; cdr3_aa: CASSLDTRSASYGYTF; cdr3_nt: TGTGCCAGCAGCTTGGATACAAGGTCGGCTTCTTATGGCTACACCTTC
d_call: .; v_call: TRBV2; j_call: TRBJ1-2; clone_size: .; cdr3_aa: CASSALGVGHGYTF; cdr3_nt: TGTGCCAGCAGTGCCTTAGGCGTTGGGCACGGCTACACCTTC
d_call: .; v_call: TRBV13; j_call: TRBJ2-7; clone_size: .; cdr3_aa: CASSLGDTSIYEQYF; cdr3_nt: TGTGCCAGCAGCCTCGGGGACACTTCTATCTACGAGCAGTACTTC
d_call: .; v_call: TRBV6-5; j_call: TRBJ1-6; clone_size: once; cdr3_aa: CASSYSRSYNSPLHF; cdr3_nt: TGTGCCAGCAGTTACTCGCGAAGCTATAATTCACCCCTCCACTTT
d_call: .; v_call: TRBV12-3/TRBV12-4; j_call: TRBJ1-2; clone_size: once; cdr3_aa: CASSLGRGGYTF; cdr3_nt: TGTGCCAGCAGTTTGGGCAGGGGTGGCTACACCTTC